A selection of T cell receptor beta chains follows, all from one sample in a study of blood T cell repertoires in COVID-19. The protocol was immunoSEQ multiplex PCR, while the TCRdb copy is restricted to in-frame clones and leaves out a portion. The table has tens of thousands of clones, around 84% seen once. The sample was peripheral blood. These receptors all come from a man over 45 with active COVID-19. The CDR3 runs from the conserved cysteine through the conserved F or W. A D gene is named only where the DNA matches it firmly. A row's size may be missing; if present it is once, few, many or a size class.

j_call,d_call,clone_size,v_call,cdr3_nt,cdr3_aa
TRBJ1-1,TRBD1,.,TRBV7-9,TGTGCCAGCAGCTTAGGAGGGACAGGGAACACTGAAGCTTTCTTT,CASSLGGTGNTEAFF
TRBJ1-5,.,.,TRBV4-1,TGCGCCAGCAGCCAAGATCCCCCCGGGGGAATCCAGAAAACCCAGCATTTT,CASSQDPPGGIQKTQHF
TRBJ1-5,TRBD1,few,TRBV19,TGTGCCAGTGCGACAGGGGATTGGCAGCCCCAGCATTTT,CASATGDWQPQHF
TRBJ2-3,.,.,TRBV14,TGTGCCAGCAGCCAGTACTTTCTTCAAGATACGCAGTATTTT,CASSQYFLQDTQYF
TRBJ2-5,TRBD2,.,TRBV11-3,TGTGCCAGCAGCTTAGATGGTATAATAGCGGGACTGGAGACCCAGTACTTC,CASSLDGIIAGLETQYF
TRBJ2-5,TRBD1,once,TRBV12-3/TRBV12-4,TGTGCCAGCAGTGGGACAGCGGAGACCCAGTACTTC,CASSGTAETQYF
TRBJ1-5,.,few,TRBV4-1,TGCGCCAGCAGCCAAGGTTACACAGCAGGTAATCAGCCCCAGCATTTT,CASSQGYTAGNQPQHF
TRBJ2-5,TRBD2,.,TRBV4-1,TGCGCCAGCAGCTACGGTAGCGGGGGAAAAGAGACCCAGTACTTC,CASSYGSGGKETQYF
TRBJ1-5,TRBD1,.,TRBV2,TGTGCCAGCAGGGGGGGACAGCCCAATCAGCCCCAGCATTTT,CASRGGQPNQPQHF
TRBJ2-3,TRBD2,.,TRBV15,TGTGCCACCAGCAGGAGGGGTCTAGCGGAAGTAGTCTTCACAGATACGCAGTATTTT,CATSRRGLAEVVFTDTQYF
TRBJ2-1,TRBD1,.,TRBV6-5,TGTGCCAGCGTCTCGGACAGGGTGTCCAATGAGCAGTTCTTC,CASVSDRVSNEQFF
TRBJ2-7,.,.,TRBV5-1,TGCGCCAGCAGCTCAGGGCCAGGCGAGCAGTACTTC,CASSSGPGEQYF
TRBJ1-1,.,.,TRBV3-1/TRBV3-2,TGTGCCAGCAGCCAAGTGGGGGGTTTGGAAGCTTTCTTT,CASSQVGGLEAFF
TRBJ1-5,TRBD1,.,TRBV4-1,TGCGCCAGCAGCCAAGATCCCAGGGGGCTGAATCAGCCCCAGCATTTT,CASSQDPRGLNQPQHF
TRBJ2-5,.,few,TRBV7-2,TGTGCCAGCGAAAAGCTTAGAGCTCTCGAGACCCAGTACTTC,CASEKLRALETQYF
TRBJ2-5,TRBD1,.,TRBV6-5,TGTGCCAGCAATCGGGCATTAGACAGGGGAGAGACCCAGTACTTC,CASNRALDRGETQYF
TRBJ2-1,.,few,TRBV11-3,TGTGCCAGCAGCCTACAGGGGGGAGGGAGTTTCAATGAGCAGTTCTTC,CASSLQGGGSFNEQFF
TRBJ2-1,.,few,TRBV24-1,TGTGCCACCAGTGACCCAACTACGGGGGTGAGGTTCTTC,CATSDPTTGVRFF
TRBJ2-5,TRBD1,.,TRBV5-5,TGTGCCAGCAGCTTGAGGGACAGGAGACAAGAGACCCAGTACTTC,CASSLRDRRQETQYF
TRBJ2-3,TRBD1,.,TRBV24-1,TGTGCCACCAGTGATCCACCCGGGACAGGGGGCGCCTCTTCTAGCACAGATACGCAGTATTTT,CATSDPPGTGGASSSTDTQYF
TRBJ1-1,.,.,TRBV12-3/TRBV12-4,TGTGCCAGCAGCCCGACAGGGAACACTGAAGCTTTCTTT,CASSPTGNTEAFF
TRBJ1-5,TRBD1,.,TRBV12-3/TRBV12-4,TGTGCCAGCTGGACAGGGGGGTTTCAGCCCCAGCATTTT,CASWTGGFQPQHF
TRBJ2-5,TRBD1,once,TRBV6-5,TGTGCCAGCAGTTCTCAGACAGGGCGAGAGACCCAGTACTTC,CASSSQTGRETQYF
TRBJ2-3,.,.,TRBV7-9,TGTGCCAGCAGCTTAGGGGCGGGGTACCCAGATACGCAGTATTTT,CASSLGAGYPDTQYF
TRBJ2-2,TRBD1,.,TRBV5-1,TGCGCCAGCAGCCTGGACAGGCTATACACCGGGGAGCTGTTTTTT,CASSLDRLYTGELFF
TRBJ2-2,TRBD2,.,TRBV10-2,TGCGCCAGCAGAGGGACTAGCGGCGGCACCGGGGAGCTGTTTTTT,CASRGTSGGTGELFF
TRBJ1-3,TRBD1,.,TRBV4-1,TGCGCCAGCAGCCAAGCGGAGACAGGGGGTAACACCATATATTTT,CASSQAETGGNTIYF
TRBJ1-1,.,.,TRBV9,TGTGCCAGCAGCGTAGTTTCGGTGAACACTGAAGCTTTCTTT,CASSVVSVNTEAFF
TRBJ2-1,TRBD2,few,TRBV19,TGTGCCAGTAGTATGCGGTTTACTAGCGCGGGCTTAGGTGAGCAGTTCTTC,CASSMRFTSAGLGEQFF
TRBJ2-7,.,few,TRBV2,TGTGCCAGCAGTAGACAGGCAAACTACGAGCAGTACTTC,CASSRQANYEQYF
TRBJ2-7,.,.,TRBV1,TGCACCAGCAGCCAGGTTTCTTCACAGGGGGCGCGGGTTGCCGAGCAGTACTTC,CTSSQVSSQGARVAEQYF
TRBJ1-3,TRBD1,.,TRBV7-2,TGTGCCAGCAGACCGACCGGCAGGGGGGTGTCTGGAAACACCATATATTTT,CASRPTGRGVSGNTIYF
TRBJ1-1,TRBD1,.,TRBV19,TGTGCCAGCCATACAGGGGGCGCACCCACTGAAGCTTTCTTT,CASHTGGAPTEAFF
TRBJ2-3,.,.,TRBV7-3,TGTGCCAGCTGCATGGGGGGAGGAGATACGCAGTATTTT,CASCMGGGDTQYF
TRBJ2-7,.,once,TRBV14,TGTGCCAGCAGCCAAGGGAGAGGGATCTACGAGCAGTACTTC,CASSQGRGIYEQYF
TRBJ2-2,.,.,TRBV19,TGTGCCAGTACTGCAAGCCTGAACACCGGGGAGCTGTTTTTT,CASTASLNTGELFF
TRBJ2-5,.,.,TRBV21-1,TGTGCCAGCAGCACGAGCCACCGGCGGGAGACCGGCGGGACCCAGTACTTC,CASSTSHRRETGGTQYF
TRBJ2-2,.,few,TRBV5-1,TGCGCCAGCAGCCACAGGACCTGGGACACCGGGGAGCTGTTTTTT,CASSHRTWDTGELFF
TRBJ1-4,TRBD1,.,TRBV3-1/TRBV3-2,TGTGCCAGCAGCCCCGGGACAGGGGGCGAAAAACTGTTTTTT,CASSPGTGGEKLFF
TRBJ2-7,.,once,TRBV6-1,TGTGCCAGCAGTGAATGGCCGGGGAACGAGCAGTACTTC,CASSEWPGNEQYF
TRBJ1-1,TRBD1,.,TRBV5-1,TGCGCCAGCAGCCCAAGACAGGGGGCTCTGAACACTGAAGCTTTCTTT,CASSPRQGALNTEAFF
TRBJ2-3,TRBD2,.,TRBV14,TGTGCCAGCAGCCCCCTAACTATGAGCGGGAGCGCAGATACGCAGTATTTT,CASSPLTMSGSADTQYF
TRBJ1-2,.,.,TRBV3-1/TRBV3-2,TGTGCCAGCAGCCAATCCGCACGAGCTCGTAACTATGGCTACACCTTC,CASSQSARARNYGYTF
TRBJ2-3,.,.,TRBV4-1,TGCGCCAGCAGCCAACAGGGAAGCACAGATACGCAGTATTTT,CASSQQGSTDTQYF
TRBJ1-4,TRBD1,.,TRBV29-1,TGCAGCGTCGTTTATCTGACAGGGGGAGGGGAAAAACTGTTTTTT,CSVVYLTGGGEKLFF
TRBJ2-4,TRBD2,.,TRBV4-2,TGTGCCAGCAGCCAGGGACTAGCGGGATCAAACATTCAGTACTTC,CASSQGLAGSNIQYF
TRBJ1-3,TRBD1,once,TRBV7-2,TGTGCCAGCAGCTTAGCCGGGACAGGGGGGGGAAACACCATATATTTT,CASSLAGTGGGNTIYF
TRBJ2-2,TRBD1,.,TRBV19,TGTGCCAGTATTGGGCTGGGGACAGCGCCCACCGGGGAGCTGTTTTTT,CASIGLGTAPTGELFF
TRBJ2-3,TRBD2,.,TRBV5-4,TGTGCCAGCAACCCCTGGACTAGCGGGAGCACAGATACGCAGTATTTT,CASNPWTSGSTDTQYF
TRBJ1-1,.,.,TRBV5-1,TGCCCCTGGGGGGAGGAAGCTTTCTTT,CPWGEEAFF